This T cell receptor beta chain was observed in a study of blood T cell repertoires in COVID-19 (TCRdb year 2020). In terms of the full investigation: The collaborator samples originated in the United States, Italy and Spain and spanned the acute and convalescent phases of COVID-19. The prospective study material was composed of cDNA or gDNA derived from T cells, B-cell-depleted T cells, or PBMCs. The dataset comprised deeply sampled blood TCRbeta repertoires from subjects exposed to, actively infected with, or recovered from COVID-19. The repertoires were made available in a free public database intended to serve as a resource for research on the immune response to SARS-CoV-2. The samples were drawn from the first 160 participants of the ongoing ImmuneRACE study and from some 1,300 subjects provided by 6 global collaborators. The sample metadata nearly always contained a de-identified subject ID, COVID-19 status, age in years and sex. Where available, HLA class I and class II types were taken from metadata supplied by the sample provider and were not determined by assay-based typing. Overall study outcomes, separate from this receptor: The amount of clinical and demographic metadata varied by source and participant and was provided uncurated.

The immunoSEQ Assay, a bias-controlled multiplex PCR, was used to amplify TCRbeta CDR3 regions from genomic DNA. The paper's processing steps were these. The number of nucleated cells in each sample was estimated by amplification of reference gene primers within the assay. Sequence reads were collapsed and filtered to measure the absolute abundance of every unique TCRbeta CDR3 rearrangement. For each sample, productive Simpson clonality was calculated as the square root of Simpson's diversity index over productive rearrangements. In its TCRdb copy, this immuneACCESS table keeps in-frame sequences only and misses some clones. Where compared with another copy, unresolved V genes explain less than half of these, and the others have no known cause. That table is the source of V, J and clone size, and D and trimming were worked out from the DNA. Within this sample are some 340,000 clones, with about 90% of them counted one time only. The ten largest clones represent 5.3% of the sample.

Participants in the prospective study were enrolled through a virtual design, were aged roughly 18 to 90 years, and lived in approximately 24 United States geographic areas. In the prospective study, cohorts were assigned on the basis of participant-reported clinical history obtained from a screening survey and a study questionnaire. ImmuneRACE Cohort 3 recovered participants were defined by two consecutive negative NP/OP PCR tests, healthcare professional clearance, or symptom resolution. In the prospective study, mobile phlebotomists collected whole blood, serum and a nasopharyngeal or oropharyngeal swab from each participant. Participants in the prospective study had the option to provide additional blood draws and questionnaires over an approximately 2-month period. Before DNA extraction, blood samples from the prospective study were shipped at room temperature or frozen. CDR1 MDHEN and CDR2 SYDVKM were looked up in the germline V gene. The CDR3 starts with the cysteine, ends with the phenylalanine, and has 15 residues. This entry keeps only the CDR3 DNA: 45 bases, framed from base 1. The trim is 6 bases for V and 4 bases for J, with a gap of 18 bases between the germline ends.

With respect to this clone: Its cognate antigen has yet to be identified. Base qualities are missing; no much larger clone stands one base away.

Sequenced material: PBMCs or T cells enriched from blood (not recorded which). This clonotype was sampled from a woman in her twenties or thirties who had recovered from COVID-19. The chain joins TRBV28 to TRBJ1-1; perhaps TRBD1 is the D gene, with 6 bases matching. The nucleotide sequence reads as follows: TGTGCCAGCAGGCCCCCAACAGGGATCATCACTGAAGCTTTCTTT. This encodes CASRPPTGIITEAFF.